Sequencing of this T cell receptor beta chain was carried out in a study of breast tumors, draining lymph nodes, adjacent tissues. Broader study findings: Tumor and nontumor repertoires were significantly more similar in luminal-like than in basal-like breast cancer. Tumor TCR diversity was below lymph nodes but above nontumor tissue. Tumor T cell lymph node origin was a supported hypothesis, not proven.

TCRdb reprocessed the multiplex PCR reads via MiXCR and lists one record per CDR3 protein. Here the sample spans 150,000 to 200,000 distinct CDR3 sequences, roughly 30% being singletons. This clonotype was detected ten times or more. Its antigen is as yet unknown. Breast cancer patients provided tissue from their axillary draining lymph nodes. The sequence derives from a female donor with breast cancer. Some clones in this sample may be carry-over from other donors' samples. What was sequenced was axillary lymph node tissue.

The CDR3 nucleotides are TGCGCCAGCAGCTCTCTTTCGGGGAGCAATCAGCCCCAGCATTTT. Translated, it gives CASSSLSGSNQPQHF. The chain has TRBV5-1 and TRBJ1-5, with D uncertain. This CDR3 region has 15 residues. V lost 3 bases and J 1 base, leaving 11 bases between the germline ends. Germline V gives CDR1 SGHRS, CDR2 YFSETQ. The variable domain in full, with the rest retrieved from reference TRBV5-1 and TRBJ1-5, is KAGVTQTPRYLIKTRGQQVTLSCSPISGHRSVSWYQQTPGQGLQFLFEYFSETQRNKGNFPGRFSGRQFSNSRSEMNVSTLELGDSALYLCASSSLSGSNQPQHFGDGTRLSIL.